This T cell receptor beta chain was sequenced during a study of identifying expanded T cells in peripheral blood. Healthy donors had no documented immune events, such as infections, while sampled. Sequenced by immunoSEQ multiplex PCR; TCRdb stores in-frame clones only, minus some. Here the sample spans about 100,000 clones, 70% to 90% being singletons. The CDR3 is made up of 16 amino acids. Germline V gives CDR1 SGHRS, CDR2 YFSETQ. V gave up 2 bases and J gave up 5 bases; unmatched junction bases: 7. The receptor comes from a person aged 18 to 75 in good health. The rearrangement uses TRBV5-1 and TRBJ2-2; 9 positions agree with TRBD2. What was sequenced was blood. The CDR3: CASSFTRGGRTGELFF. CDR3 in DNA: TGCGCCAGCAGCTTTACGCGGGGGGGCCGAACCGGGGAGCTGTTTTTT. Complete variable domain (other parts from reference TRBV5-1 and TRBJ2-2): KAGVTQTPRYLIKTRGQQVTLSCSPISGHRSVSWYQQTPGQGLQFLFEYFSETQRNKGNFPGRFSGRQFSNSRSEMNVSTLELGDSALYLCASSFTRGGRTGELFFGEGSRLTVL.